The present T cell receptor beta chain was sequenced within a study of blood T cell repertoires in COVID-19. In this sample, this clone turned up a few times. Data came from immunoSEQ multiplex PCR; TCRdb stores just in-frame clones and leaves some out. The table shows 250,000 to 300,000 clones, with approximately 85% occurring only once. CDR3 size: 14 residues. V lost 6 bases to trimming and J lost 0 bases, with 11 bases between them. The V gene's germline CDR1 is LNHDA and CDR2 SQIVND (reference sequence). The sequence derives from a woman aged 70 to 79 with acute or convalescent COVID-19. Material: peripheral blood. This chain connects TRBV19 to TRBJ1-1; D is uncertain. The CDR3 coding sequence is TGTGCCAGTAGGGAGGGAACAGTGAACACTGAAGCTTTCTTT. Translation: CASREGTVNTEAFF. The variable domain in full, with the rest retrieved from reference TRBV19 and TRBJ1-1, is DGGITQSPKYLFRKEGQNVTLSCEQNLNHDAMYWYRQDPGQGLRLIYYSQIVNDFQKGDIAEGYSVSREKKESFPLTVTSAQKNPTAFYLCASREGTVNTEAFFGQGTRLTVV.